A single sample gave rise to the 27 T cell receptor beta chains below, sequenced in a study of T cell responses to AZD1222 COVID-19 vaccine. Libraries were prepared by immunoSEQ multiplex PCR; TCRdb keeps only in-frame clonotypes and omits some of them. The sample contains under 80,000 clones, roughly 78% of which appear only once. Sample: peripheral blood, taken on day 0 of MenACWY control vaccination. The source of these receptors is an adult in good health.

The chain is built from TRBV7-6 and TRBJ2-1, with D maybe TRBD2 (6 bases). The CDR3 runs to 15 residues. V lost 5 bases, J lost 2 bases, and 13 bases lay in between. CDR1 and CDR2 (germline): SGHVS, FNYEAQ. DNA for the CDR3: TGTGCCAGCAGCCTAGGACGGACTACCTACAATGAGCAGTTCTTC. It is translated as CASSLGRTTYNEQFF.

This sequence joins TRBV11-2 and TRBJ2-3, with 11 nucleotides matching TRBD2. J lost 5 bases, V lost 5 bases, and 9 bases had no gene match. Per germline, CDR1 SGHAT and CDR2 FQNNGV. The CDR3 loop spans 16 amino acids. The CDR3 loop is CASSPLAGGPGDTQYF. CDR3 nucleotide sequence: TGTGCCAGCAGCCCTTTAGCGGGAGGGCCTGGAGATACGCAGTATTTT.

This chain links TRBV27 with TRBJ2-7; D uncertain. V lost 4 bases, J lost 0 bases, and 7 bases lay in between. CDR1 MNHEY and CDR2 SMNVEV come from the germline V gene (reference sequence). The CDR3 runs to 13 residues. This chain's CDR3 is CASSSGSSYEQYF. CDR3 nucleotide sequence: TGTGCCAGCAGTTCTGGGTCCTCCTACGAGCAGTACTTC.

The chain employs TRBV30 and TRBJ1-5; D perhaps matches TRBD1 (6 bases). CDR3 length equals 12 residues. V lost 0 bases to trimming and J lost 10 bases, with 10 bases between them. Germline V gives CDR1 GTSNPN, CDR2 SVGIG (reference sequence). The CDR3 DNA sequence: TGTGCCTGGAGTGTAAAGGGGGGACCCCAGCATTTT. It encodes CAWSVKGGPQHF.

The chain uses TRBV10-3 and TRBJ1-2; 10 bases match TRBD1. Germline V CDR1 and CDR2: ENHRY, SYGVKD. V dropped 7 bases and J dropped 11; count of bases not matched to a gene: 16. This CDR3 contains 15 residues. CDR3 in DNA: TGTGCCATCACTCGGGACAGGGGAGGCTCTACGGGGTACACCTTC. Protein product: CAITRDRGGSTGYTF.

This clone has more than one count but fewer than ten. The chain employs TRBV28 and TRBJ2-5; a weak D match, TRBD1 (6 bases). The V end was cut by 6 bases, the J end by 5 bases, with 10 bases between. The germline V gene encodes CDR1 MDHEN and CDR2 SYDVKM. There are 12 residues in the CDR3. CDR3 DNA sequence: TGTGCCAGCAGGACAGGCGTGGAGACCCAGTACTTC. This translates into CASRTGVETQYF.

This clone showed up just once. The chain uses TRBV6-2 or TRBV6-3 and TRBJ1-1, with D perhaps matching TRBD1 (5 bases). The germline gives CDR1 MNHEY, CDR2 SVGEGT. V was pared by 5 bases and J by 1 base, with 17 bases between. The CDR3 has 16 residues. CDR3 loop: CASSNPNPTANTEAFF. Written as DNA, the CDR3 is TGTGCCAGCAGTAACCCCAACCCGACAGCGAACACTGAAGCTTTCTTT.

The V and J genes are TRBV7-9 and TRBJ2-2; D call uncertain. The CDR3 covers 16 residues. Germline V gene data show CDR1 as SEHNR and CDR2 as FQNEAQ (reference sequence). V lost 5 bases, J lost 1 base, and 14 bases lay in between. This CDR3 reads CASSPTKTQNTGELFF. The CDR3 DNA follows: TGTGCCAGCAGCCCCACTAAGACTCAGAACACCGGGGAGCTGTTTTTT.

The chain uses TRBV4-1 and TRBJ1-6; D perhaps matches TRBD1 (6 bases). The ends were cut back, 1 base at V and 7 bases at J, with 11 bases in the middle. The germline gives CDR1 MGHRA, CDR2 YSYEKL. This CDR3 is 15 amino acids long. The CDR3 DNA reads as TGCGCCAGCAGCCAAGGGCAGGGGCCAAATTCACCCCTCCACTTT. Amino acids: CASSQGQGPNSPLHF.

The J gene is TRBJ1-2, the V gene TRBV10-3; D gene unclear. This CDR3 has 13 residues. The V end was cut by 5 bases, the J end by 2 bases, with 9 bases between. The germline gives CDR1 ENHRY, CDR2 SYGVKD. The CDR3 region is CAISLDGNYGYTF. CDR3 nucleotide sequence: TGTGCCATCAGTCTGGACGGCAACTATGGCTACACCTTC.

This chain's CDR3 is CASSEEGNRANSPLHF. The CDR3 coding sequence is TGTGCCAGCAGTGAGGAGGGTAACAGGGCTAATTCACCCCTCCACTTT. The V call is TRBV2, the J call TRBJ1-6, with a possible D match to TRBD1 (6 bases). Germline CDR1 is SNHLY and CDR2 is FYNNEI. The CDR3 is made up of 16 amino acids. The V and J ends lost 3 bases and 6 bases respectively, with 15 bases between them.

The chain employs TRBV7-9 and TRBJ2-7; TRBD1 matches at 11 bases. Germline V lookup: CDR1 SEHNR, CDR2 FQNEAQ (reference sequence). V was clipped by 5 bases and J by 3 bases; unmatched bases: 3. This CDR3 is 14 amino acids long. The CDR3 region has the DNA TGTGCCAGCAGCCCCGGGACAGGGGGCTACGAGCAGTACTTC. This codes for CASSPGTGGYEQYF. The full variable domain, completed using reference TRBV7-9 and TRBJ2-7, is DTGVSQNPRHKITKRGQNVTFRCDPISEHNRLYWYRQTLGQGPEFLTYFQNEAQLEKSRLLSDRFSAERPKGSFSTLEIQRTEQGDSAMYLCASSPGTGGYEQYFGPGTRLTVT.

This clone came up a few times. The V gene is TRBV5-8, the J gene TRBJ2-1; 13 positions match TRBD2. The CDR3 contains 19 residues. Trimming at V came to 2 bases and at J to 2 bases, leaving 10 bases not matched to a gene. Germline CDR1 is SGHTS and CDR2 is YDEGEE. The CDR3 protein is CASSFAGTSGITPYNEQFF. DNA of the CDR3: TGTGCCAGCAGCTTTGCCGGGACTAGCGGGATAACCCCCTACAATGAGCAGTTCTTC.

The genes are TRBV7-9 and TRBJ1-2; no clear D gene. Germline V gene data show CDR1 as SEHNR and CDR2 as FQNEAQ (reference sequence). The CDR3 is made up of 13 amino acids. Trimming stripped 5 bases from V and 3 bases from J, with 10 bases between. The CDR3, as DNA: TGTGCCAGCAGCCCCGGGGATGACTATGGCTACACCTTC. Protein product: CASSPGDDYGYTF.

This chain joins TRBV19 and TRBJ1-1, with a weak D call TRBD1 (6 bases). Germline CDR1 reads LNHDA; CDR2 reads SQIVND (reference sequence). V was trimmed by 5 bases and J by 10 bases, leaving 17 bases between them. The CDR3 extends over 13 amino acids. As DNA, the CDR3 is TGTGCCAGTAGTGGACAGTGGGACGAGAGAGCTTTCTTT. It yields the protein CASSGQWDERAFF.

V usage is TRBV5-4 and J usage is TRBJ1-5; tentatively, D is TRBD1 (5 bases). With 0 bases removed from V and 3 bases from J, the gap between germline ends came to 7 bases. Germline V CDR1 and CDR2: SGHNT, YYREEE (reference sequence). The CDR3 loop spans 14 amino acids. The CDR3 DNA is TGTGCCAGCAGCTTGGGAGGGGCCAATCAGCCCCAGCATTTT. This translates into CASSLGGANQPQHF. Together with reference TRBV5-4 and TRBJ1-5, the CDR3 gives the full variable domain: ETGVTQSPTHLIKTRGQQVTLRCSSQSGHNTVSWYQQALGQGPQFIFQYYREEENGRGNFPPRFSGLQFPNYSSELNVNALELDDSALYLCASSLGGANQPQHFGDGTRLSIL.

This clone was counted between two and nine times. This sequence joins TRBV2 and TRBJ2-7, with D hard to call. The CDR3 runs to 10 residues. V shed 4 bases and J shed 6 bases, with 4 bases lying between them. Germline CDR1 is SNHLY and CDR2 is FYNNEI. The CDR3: CASSGVEQYF. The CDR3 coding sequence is TGTGCCAGCAGTGGGGTCGAGCAGTACTTC. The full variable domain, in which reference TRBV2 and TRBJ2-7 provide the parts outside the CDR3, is EPEVTQTPSHQVTQMGQEVILRCVPISNHLYFYWYRQILGQKVEFLVSFYNNEISEKSEIFDDQFSVERPDGSNFTLKIRSTKLEDSAMYFCASSGVEQYFGPGTRLTVT.

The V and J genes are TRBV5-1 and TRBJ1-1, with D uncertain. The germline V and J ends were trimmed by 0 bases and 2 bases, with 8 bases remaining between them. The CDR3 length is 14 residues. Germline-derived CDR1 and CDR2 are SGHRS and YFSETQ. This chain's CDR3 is CASSLDAGNTEAFF. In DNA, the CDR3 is TGCGCCAGCAGCTTGGATGCGGGAAACACTGAAGCTTTCTTT.

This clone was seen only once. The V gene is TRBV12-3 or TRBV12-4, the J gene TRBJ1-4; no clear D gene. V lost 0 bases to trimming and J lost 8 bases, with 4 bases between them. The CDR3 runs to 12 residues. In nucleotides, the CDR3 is TGTGCCAGCAGTTTAGCGGGGGAAAAACTGTTTTTT. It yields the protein CASSLAGEKLFF.

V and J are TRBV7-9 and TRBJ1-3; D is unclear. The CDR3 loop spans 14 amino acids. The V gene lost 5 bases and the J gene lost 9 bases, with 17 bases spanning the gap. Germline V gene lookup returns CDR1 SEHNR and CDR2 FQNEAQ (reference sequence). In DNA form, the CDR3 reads TGTGCCAGCAGCAAGTACTCCGGGGTAGGCACCATATATTTT. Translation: CASSKYSGVGTIYF.

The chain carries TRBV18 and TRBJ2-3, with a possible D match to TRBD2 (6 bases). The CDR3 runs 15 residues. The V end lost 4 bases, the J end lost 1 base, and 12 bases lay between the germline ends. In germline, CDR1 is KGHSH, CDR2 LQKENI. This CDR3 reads CASSLATGGTDTQYF. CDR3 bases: TGTGCCAGCTCACTGGCGACGGGGGGCACAGATACGCAGTATTTT. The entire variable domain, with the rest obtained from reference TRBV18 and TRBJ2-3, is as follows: NAGVMQNPRHLVRRRGQEARLRCSPMKGHSHVYWYRQLPEEGLKFMVYLQKENIIDESGMPKERFSAEFPKEGPSILRIQQVVRGDSAAYFCASSLATGGTDTQYFGPGTRLTVL.

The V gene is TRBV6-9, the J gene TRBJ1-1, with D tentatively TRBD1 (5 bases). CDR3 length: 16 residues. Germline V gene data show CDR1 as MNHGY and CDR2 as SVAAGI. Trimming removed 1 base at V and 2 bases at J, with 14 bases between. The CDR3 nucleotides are TGTGCCAGCAGTTATTGGTCAGGGCGACATAACACTGAAGCTTTCTTT. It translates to CASSYWSGRHNTEAFF.

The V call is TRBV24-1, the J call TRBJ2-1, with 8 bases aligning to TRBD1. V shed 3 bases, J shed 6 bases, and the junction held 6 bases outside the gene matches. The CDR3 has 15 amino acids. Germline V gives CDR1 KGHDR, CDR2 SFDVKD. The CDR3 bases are TGTGCCACCAGTGATCGGACAGGGCGAATCAATGAGCAGTTCTTC. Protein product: CATSDRTGRINEQFF.

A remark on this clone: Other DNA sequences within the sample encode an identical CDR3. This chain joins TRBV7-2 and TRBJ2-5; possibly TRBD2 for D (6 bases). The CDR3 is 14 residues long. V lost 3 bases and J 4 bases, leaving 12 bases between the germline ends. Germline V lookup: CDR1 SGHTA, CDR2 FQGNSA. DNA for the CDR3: TGTGCCAGCAGCTTGGGAGGAGGGCCAGAGACCCAGTACTTC. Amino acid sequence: CASSLGGGPETQYF.

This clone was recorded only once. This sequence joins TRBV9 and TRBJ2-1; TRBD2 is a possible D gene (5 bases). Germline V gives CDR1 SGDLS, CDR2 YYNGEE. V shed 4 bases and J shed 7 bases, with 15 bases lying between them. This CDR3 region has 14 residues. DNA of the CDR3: TGTGCCAGCAGCTCAACGGGATCTAAGAATGAGCAGTTCTTC. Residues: CASSSTGSKNEQFF.

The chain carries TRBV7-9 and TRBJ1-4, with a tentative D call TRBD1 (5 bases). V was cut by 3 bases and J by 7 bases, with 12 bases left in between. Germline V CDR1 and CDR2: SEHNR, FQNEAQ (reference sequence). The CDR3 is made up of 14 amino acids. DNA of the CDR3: TGTGCCAGCAGCTTCTCCAGGGAGGGTGAAAAACTGTTTTTT. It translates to CASSFSREGEKLFF.

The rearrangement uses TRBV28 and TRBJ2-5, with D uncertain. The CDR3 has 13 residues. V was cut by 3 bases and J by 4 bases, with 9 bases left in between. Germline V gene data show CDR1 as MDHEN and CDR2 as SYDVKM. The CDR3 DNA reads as TGTGCCAGCAGTTTTCGGGTAGGAGAGACCCAGTACTTC. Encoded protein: CASSFRVGETQYF.